Listed here is a single T cell receptor beta chain. Antigen: not known. Some clones are missing from TCRdb's copy, which holds only in-frame ones; the method was immunoSEQ multiplex PCR. The table has about 21,000 clones, 60% to 75% seen once. Using viral peptide pools, the ViraFEST assay grew out antigen-specific CD4+ T cells prior to sequencing. Having been cultured for 10 days, the cells underwent CD4+ T cell isolation. Nobody among the vaccine recipients had prior SARS-CoV-2 infection (nucleocapsid antibodies were negative). The CDR3 is 16 amino acids. Per germline, CDR1 LGHNA and CDR2 YNFKEQ. V lost 2 bases, J lost 0 bases, and 10 bases lay in between. The data stem from a study of vaccination effects on CD4 cells after COVID-19.

Sequenced material: CD4+ T cells from PBMCs cultured with HCoV-NL63 spike peptides, taken before COVID-19 vaccination. V and J are TRBV4-2 and TRBJ1-4, with D possibly being TRBD1 (6 bases). The source of this sequence is a human donor who received a COVID-19 vaccine. The CDR3 DNA is TGTGCCAGCAGCCAACGGGCAGGGGCAACTAATGAAAAACTGTTTTTT. Amino acids: CASSQRAGATNEKLFF.